The 10 T cell receptor beta chains in this list originate from one sample, sequenced in a study of T cells in Graves' hyperthyroidism and ophthalmopathy. What was amplified from RNA transcripts were TCR beta CDR3 regions. With the HTBI primer set, the TCR CDR3 went through a first round of RT-PCR. TCRdb passed the multiplex PCR reads through MiXCR, listing each CDR3 protein once. The sample includes some 440,000 distinct CDR3 sequences, about 15% seen only once; the top ten take around 7.3%. Input material: blood. Receptor source: a woman in her late teens or twenties with Graves' hyperthyroidism.

This clonotype was picked up many times. The chain carries TRBV20-1 and TRBJ2-6, with 8 nucleotides matching TRBD2. The CDR3 is made up of 15 amino acids. J lost 5 bases, V lost 5 bases, and 8 bases had no gene match. The germline gives CDR1 DFQATT, CDR2 SNEGSKA (reference sequence). The CDR3 reads CSAQRSGSWANVLTF. The CDR3 DNA follows: TGCAGTGCTCAGAGAAGCGGGAGTTGGGCCAACGTCCTGACTTTC.

In this sample, this clonotype turned up many times. The chain links TRBV6-1 to TRBJ2-7; weak D call: TRBD2 (5 bases). Looked up from germline, CDR1 is MNHNS and CDR2 is SASEGT. The germline V and J ends were trimmed by 4 bases and 5 bases, with 15 bases remaining between them. The CDR3 is 14 residues long. The CDR3 here is CASSVEGVGHEQYF. In DNA form, the CDR3 reads TGTGCCAGCAGTGTCGAGGGAGTGGGCCACGAGCAGTACTTC.

This clonotype was recorded many times. V and J are TRBV2 and TRBJ2-1, with a weak D call TRBD1 (5 bases). Germline V gene sequence: CDR1 SNHLY, CDR2 FYNNEI. CDR3 length: 14 amino acids. Trimming took off 7 bases at V and 2 bases at J, with 12 bases between the two ends. This CDR3 reads CASKGRLTYNEQFF. The DNA of the CDR3 is TGTGCCAGCAAGGGGCGTTTAACCTACAATGAGCAGTTCTTC.

Only a few counts were recorded for this clonotype. The DNA for the CDR3 is TGCAGTGCCTACTACCCCTCGACTAGCGGGAACAACAATGAGCAGTTCTTC. Translating it yields CSAYYPSTSGNNNEQFF. J is TRBJ2-1 and V is TRBV20-1; the match to TRBD2 covers 11 bases. The germline gives CDR1 DFQATT, CDR2 SNEGSKA (reference sequence). J gave up 5 bases and V 6 bases, and 15 bases lay outside the gene matches. The CDR3 runs 17 residues.

This clonotype occurred many times. The chain uses TRBV5-1 and TRBJ2-7; 11 nucleotides line up with TRBD2. The V and J ends lost 3 bases and 4 bases, in that order; junction bases with no gene match: 6. CDR3 length: 15 amino acids. Germline V lookup: CDR1 SGHRS, CDR2 YFSETQ. DNA of the CDR3: TGCGCCAGCAGCTCCGGGACTAGCGGACCATACGAGCAGTACTTC. Amino acids: CASSSGTSGPYEQYF.

The table lists this clonotype with many counts. This chain joins TRBV27 and TRBJ2-7; 9 positions match TRBD2. CDR1 is MNHEY and CDR2 is SMNVEV in the germline V gene (reference sequence). The CDR3 is 14 amino acids. V shed 7 bases, J shed 3 bases, and the junction held 7 bases outside the gene matches. The CDR3 region has the DNA TGTGCCAGCATACCCCATAGCGGGAGCTACGAGCAGTACTTC. As protein: CASIPHSGSYEQYF.

The table lists this clonotype with many counts. The J gene is TRBJ1-1, the V gene TRBV11-3, with 8 bases lining up with TRBD1. The germline CDR1 and CDR2 sequences are SGHNT and YENEEA. This CDR3 comprises 13 residues. The trim removed 6 bases at V and 6 bases at J, leaving 6 bases unmatched. The CDR3 reads CASSDDRGAEAFF. In DNA, the CDR3 is TGTGCCAGCAGTGACGACAGGGGTGCTGAAGCTTTCTTT.

Comment on this clonotype: A read error may explain this, as a much larger clone is one base away. The chain links TRBV6-2 or TRBV6-3 to TRBJ1-4; 9 bases agree with TRBD1. Germline V gene data show CDR1 as MNHEY and CDR2 as SVGEGT. This CDR3 has 15 residues. CDR3 sequence: CASKEPGQGNEELFF. CDR3 DNA sequence: TGTGCCAGCAAGGAACCGGGACAGGGTAATGAAGAACTGTTTTTT.

The genes are TRBV7-9 and TRBJ2-5, with 8 bases identical to TRBD2. Germline V gene data show CDR1 as SEHNR and CDR2 as FQNEAQ (reference sequence). Trimming at V came to 2 bases and at J to 1 base, leaving 6 bases not matched to a gene. The CDR3 consists of 16 residues. The CDR3 protein is CASSLPPSGPQETQYF. The CDR3 DNA is TGTGCCAGCAGCTTACCCCCTAGCGGGCCCCAAGAGACCCAGTACTTC. The full variable domain, its missing parts supplied by reference TRBV7-9 and TRBJ2-5, is DTGVSQNPRHKITKRGQNVTFRCDPISEHNRLYWYRQTLGQGPEFLTYFQNEAQLEKSRLLSDRFSAERPKGSFSTLEIQRTEQGDSAMYLCASSLPPSGPQETQYFGPGTRLLVL.

This clonotype was seen at least ten times. The chain joins TRBV20-1 to TRBJ2-7; possible D gene TRBD1, 5 bases. V was shortened by 0 bases and J by 1 base, with 22 bases between the two germline ends. Germline V gene data show CDR1 as DFQATT and CDR2 as SNEGSKA (reference sequence). The CDR3 length is 18 residues. The DNA of the CDR3 is TGCAGTGCTAGAGATCTTAGGGGTGGCCCACCCAGGTCCTACGAGCAGTACTTC. Translating gives CSARDLRGGPPRSYEQYF.